This T cell receptor beta chain was recorded in a study of blood T cell repertoires in COVID-19. Across the whole study: PBMCs, B-cell-depleted T cells, or T cells provided the cDNA or gDNA that made up the material.

This study enrolled people aged roughly 18 to 90 from roughly 24 US geographic areas. Assignments of participants to cohorts depended upon their own reported clinical history. The junction had 2 bases not matched to a gene; V was cut back by 9 bases and J by 1 base. Germline-derived CDR1 and CDR2 are MNHEY and SVGAGI. This CDR3 has 13 amino acids. Sequencing used immunoSEQ multiplex PCR; TCRdb keeps in-frame clones, though not all of them. The sample lists more than 250,000 clones; roughly 88% were seen once. The receptor was isolated from a woman aged 40 to 50 with acute COVID-19. The rearrangement joins TRBV6-5 to TRBJ2-2, with TRBD1 matching over 7 bases. Sample: PBMCs or T cells enriched from blood (not recorded which). The DNA for the CDR3 is TGTGCCAGTAGACAGGGGAACACCGGGGAGCTGTTTTTT. This encodes CASRQGNTGELFF.